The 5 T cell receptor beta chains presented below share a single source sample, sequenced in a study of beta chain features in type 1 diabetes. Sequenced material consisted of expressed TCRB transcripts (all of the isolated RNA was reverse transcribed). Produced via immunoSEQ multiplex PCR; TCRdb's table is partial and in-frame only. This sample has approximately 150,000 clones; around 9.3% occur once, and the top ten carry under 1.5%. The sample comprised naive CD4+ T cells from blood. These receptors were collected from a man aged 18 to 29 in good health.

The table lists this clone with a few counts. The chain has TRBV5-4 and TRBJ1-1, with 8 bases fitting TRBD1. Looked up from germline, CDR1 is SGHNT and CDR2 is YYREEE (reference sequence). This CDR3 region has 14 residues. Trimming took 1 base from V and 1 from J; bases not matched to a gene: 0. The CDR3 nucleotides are TGTGCCAGCAGCTTGACAGGGGGGAACACTGAAGCTTTCTTT. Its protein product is CASSLTGGNTEAFF.

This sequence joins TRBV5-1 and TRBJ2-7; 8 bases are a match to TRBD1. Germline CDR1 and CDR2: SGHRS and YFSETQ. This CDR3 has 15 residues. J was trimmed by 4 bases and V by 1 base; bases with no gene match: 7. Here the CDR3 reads CASSLLGTGEYEQYF. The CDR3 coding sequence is TGCGCCAGCAGCTTGTTAGGGACAGGAGAATACGAGCAGTACTTC.

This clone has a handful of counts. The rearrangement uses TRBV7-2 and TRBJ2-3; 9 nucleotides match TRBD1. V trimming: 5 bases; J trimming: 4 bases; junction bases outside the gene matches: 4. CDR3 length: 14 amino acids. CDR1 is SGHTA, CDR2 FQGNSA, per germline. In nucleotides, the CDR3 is TGTGCCAGCAGCCCTAGGGACAGGGCAGATACGCAGTATTTT. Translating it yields CASSPRDRADTQYF. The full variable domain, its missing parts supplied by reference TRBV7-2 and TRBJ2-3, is GAGVSQSPSNKVTEKGKDVELRCDPISGHTALYWYRQSLGQGLEFLIYFQGNSAPDKSGLPSDRFSAERTGGSVSTLTIQRTQQEDSAVYLCASSPRDRADTQYFGPGTRLTVL.

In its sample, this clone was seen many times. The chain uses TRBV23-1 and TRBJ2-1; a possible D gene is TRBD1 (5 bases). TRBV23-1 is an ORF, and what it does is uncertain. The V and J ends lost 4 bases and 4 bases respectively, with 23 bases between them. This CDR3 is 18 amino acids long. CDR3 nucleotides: TGCGCCAGCAGTCTTCCCAGAGTGAGTTGGGGCGCATACAATGAGCAGTTCTTC. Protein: CASSLPRVSWGAYNEQFF.

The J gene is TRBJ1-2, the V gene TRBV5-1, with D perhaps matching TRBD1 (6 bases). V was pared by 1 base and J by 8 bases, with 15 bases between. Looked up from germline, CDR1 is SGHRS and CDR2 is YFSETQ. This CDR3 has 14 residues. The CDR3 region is CASSLSQGMRGYTF. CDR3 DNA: TGCGCCAGCAGCTTGTCCCAGGGGATGCGAGGCTACACCTTC.